This TCR beta chain stems from a study of cytomegalovirus exposure and HLA in healthy donors. For this clone: Its antigen is undetermined.

This CDR3 region has 13 residues. From germline, CDR1 is GTSNPN and CDR2 SVGIG (reference sequence). Trimming took 3 bases from V and 1 from J, leaving 10 bases between them. Study-wide results and limits: When presence/absence was analysed, sequencing depth was taken to be roughly uniform across donors. A missense variant in DCLRE1C was later tied to TCR beta V- and J-gene trimming.

Primers included in the PCR were 60 Vbeta and 13 Jbeta primers. Only in-frame clones appear in the TCRdb table, and some are missing; sequencing was by immunoSEQ multiplex PCR. The data hold under 150,000 clones, with 82% observed a single time. The sample consisted of PBMCs. The sequence was obtained from a male donor in good health and CMV-seropositive. The chain uses TRBV30 and TRBJ2-7; tentative D call: TRBD1 (5 bases). CDR3 sequence (DNA): TGTGCCTGGAGCTTAGGGGCGTCCTACGAGCAGTACTTC. Its translation is CAWSLGASYEQYF.